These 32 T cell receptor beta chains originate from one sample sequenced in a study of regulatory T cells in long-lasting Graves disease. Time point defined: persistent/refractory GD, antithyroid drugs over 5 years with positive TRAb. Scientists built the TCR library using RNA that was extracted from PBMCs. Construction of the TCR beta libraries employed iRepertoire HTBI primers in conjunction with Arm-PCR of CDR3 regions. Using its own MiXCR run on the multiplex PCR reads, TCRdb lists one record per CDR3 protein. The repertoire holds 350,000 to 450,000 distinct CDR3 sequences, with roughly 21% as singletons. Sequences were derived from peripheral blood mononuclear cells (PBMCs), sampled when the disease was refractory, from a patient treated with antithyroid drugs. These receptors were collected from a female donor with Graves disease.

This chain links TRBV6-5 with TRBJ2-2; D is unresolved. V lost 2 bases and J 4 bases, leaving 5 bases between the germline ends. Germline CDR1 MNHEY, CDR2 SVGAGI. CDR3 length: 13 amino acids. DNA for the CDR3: TGTGCCAGCAGTTACCAGGTCACCGGGGAGCTGTTTTTT. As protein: CASSYQVTGELFF.

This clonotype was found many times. This chain's CDR3 is CSAAGQGASSYEQYF. In DNA form, the CDR3 reads TGCAGTGCTGCTGGACAGGGGGCGAGCTCCTACGAGCAGTACTTC. The J gene is TRBJ2-7, the V gene TRBV20-1; 11 bases map to TRBD1. The CDR3 extends over 15 amino acids. J gave up 0 bases and V 5 bases, and 6 bases lay outside the gene matches. Per the germline V gene, CDR1 is DFQATT and CDR2 is SNEGSKA (reference sequence).

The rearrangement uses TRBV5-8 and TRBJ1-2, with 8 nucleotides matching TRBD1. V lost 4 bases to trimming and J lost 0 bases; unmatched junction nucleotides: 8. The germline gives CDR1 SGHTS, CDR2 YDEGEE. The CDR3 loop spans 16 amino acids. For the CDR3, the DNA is TGTGCCAGCAGCCTAGGGACAGGAGGTTCTAACTATGGCTACACCTTC. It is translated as CASSLGTGGSNYGYTF.

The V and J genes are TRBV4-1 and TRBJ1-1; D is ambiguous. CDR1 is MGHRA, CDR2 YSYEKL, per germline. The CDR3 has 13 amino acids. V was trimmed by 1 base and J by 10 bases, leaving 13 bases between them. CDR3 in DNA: TGCGCCAGCAGCCAAGTCCCCAGTGATGCAGCTTTCTTT. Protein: CASSQVPSDAAFF.

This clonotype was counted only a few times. The CDR3 DNA follows: TGTGCCAGCAGTGAAGTAGACAGGGGGCTTTCCTCCTACAATGAGCAGTTCTTC. This codes for CASSEVDRGLSSYNEQFF. The V gene is TRBV6-2 or TRBV6-3, the J gene TRBJ2-1; 10 nucleotides align to TRBD1. This CDR3 has 18 amino acids. V trimming: 5 bases; J trimming: 0 bases; junction bases outside the gene matches: 10. Looked up from germline, CDR1 is MNHEY and CDR2 is SVGEGT.

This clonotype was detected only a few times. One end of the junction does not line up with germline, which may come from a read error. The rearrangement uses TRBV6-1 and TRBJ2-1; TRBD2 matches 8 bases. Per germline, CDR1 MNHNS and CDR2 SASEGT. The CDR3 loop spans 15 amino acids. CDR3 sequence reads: CASSEERESFNEQFF. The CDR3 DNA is TGTGCCAGCAGCGAAGAGCGGGAGTCGTTTAATGAGCAGTTCTTC.

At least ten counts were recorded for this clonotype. As DNA, the CDR3 is TGTGCCATCAGCCAACAGGGGGCCAGACCTGGCAATCAGCCCCAGCATTTT. It is translated as CAISQQGARPGNQPQHF. The genes are TRBV10-3 and TRBJ1-5; TRBD1 aligns across 9 bases. CDR3 length: 17 residues. The trim removed 6 bases at V and 2 bases at J, leaving 11 bases unmatched. The germline CDR1 and CDR2 sequences are ENHRY and SYGVKD.

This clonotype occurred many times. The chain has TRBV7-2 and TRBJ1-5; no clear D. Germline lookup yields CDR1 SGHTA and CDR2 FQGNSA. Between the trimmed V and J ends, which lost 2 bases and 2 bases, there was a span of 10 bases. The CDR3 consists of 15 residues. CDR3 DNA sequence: TGTGCCAGCAGCTTATCCATTGGTGGCAATCAGCCCCAGCATTTT. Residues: CASSLSIGGNQPQHF.

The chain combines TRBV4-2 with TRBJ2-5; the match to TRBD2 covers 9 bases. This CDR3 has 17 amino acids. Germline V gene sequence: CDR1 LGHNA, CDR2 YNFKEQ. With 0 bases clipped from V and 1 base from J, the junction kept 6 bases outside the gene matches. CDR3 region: CASSQDSSSGIQETQYF. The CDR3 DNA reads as TGTGCCAGCAGCCAAGATTCGTCTAGCGGGATCCAAGAGACCCAGTACTTC.

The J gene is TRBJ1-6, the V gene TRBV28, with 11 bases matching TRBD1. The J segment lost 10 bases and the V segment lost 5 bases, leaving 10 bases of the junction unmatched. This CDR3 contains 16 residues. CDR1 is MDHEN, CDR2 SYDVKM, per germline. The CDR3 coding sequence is TGTGCCAGCAGTCACTCCGGGACAGGGGGGGAATCACCCCTCCACTTT. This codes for CASSHSGTGGESPLHF.

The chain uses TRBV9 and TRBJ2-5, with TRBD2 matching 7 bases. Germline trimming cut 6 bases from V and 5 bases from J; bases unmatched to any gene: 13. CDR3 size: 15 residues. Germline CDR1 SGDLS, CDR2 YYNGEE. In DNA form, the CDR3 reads TGTGCCAGCACGGGGGGTCGACTCCCGGGGGAGACCCAGTACTTC. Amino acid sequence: CASTGGRLPGETQYF.

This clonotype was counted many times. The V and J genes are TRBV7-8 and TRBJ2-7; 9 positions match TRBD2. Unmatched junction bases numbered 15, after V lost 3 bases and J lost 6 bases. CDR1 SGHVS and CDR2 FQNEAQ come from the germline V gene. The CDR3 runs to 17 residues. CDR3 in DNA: TGTGCCAGCAGCTTCGGCCAGCTAGCGGGAAGGTCCCGCGAGCAGTACTTC. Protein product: CASSFGQLAGRSREQYF.

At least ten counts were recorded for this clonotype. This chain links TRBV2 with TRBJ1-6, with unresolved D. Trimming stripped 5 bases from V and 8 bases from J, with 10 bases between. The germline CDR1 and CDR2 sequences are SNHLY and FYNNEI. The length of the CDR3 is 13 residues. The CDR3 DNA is TGTGCCAGCAGTCTTAGGTGGGATTCACCCCTCCACTTT. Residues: CASSLRWDSPLHF.

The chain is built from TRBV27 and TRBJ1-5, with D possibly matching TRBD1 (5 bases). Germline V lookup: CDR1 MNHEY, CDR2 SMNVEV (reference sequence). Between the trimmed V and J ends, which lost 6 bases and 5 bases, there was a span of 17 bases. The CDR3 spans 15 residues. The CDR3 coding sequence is TGTGCCAGCAGACCCGGGGGGGGGGGGGATCAGCCCCAGCATTTT. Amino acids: CASRPGGGGDQPQHF.

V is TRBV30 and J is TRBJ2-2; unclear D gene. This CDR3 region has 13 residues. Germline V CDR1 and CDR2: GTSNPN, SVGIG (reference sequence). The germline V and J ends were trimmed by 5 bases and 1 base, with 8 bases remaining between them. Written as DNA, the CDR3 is TGTGCCTGGGACCTCATGAACACCGGGGAGCTGTTTTTT. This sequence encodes CAWDLMNTGELFF.

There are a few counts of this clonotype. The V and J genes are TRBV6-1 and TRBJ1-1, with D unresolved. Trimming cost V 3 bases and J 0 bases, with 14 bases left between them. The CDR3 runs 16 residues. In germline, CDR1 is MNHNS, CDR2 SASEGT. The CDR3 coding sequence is TGTGCCAGCAGTGAGTTTATCGGCAGCGTGAACACTGAAGCTTTCTTT. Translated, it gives CASSEFIGSVNTEAFF.

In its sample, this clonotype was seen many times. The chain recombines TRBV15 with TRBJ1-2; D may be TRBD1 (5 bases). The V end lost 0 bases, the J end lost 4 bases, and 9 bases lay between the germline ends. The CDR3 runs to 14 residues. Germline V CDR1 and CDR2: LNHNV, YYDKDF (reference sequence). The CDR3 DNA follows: TGTGCCACCAGCAGAGATCGGGGGGTCTATGGCTACACCTTC. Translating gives CATSRDRGVYGYTF.

CDR3 in DNA: TGTGCCAGCACTCTAGCGGGAGACACCGGGGAGCTGTTTTTT. This codes for CASTLAGDTGELFF. The chain carries TRBV5-5 and TRBJ2-2; the match to TRBD2 covers 10 bases. Looked up from germline, CDR1 is SGHKS and CDR2 is YYEKEE (reference sequence). This CDR3 has 14 amino acids. Unmatched junction bases numbered 2, after V lost 6 bases and J lost 3 bases.

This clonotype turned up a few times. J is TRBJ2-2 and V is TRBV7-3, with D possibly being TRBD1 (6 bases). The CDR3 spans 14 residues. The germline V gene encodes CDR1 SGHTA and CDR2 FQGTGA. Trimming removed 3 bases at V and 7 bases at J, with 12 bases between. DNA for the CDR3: TGTGCCAGCAGCTTGGGACAACCCGGCGGGGAGCTGTTTTTT. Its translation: CASSLGQPGGELFF. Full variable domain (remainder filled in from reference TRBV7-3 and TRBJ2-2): GAGVSQTPSNKVTEKGKYVELRCDPISGHTALYWYRQSLGQGPEFLIYFQGTGAADDSGLPNDRFFAVRPEGSVSTLKIQRTERGDSAVYLCASSLGQPGGELFFGEGSRLTVL.

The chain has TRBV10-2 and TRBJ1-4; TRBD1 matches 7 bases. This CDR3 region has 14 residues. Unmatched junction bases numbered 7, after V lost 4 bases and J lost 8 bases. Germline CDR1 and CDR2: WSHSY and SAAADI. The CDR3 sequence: CASSATGEGEKLFF. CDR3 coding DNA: TGCGCCAGCAGTGCTACAGGGGAGGGGGAAAAACTGTTTTTT.

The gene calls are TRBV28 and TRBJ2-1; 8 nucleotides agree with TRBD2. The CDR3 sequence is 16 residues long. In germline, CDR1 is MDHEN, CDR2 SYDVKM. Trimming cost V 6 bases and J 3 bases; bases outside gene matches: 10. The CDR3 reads CASSSSGTSFYNEQFF. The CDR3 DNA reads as TGTGCCAGCAGCTCATCCGGGACTAGTTTCTACAATGAGCAGTTCTTC. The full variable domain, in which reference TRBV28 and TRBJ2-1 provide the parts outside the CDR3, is DVKVTQSSRYLVKRTGEKVFLECVQDMDHENMFWYRQDPGLGLRLIYFSYDVKMKEKGDIPEGYSVSREKKERFSLILESASTNQTSMYLCASSSSGTSFYNEQFFGPGTRLTVL.

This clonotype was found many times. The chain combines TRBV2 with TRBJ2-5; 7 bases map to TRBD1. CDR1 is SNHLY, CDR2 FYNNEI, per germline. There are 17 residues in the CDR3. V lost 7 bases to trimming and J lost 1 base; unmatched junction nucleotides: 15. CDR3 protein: CASTEGRAGGFQETQYF. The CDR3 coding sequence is TGTGCCAGCACTGAGGGAAGGGCAGGGGGATTCCAAGAGACCCAGTACTTC.

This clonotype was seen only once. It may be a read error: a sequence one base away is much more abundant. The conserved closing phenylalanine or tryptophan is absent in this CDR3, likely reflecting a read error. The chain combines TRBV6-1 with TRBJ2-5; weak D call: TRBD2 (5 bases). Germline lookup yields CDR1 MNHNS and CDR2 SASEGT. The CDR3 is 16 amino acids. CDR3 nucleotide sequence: TGTGCCATCAGTGAATATGAGTTAGCGCTAACGGGGACCCAGTACTCC. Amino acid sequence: CAISEYELALTGTQYS.

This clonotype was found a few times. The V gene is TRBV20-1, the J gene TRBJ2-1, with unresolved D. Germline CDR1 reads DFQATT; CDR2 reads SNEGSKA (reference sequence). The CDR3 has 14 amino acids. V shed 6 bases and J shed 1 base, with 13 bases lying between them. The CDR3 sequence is CSAPKVSSYNEQFF. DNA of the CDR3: TGCAGTGCCCCGAAGGTGTCATCCTACAATGAGCAGTTCTTC.

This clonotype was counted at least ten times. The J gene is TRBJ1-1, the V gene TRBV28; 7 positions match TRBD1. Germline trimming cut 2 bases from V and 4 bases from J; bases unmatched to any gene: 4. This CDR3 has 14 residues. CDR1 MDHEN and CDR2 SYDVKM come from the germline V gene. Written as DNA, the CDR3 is TGTGCCAGCAGTTTAGGGAACAGGGGCACTGAAGCTTTCTTT. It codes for CASSLGNRGTEAFF.

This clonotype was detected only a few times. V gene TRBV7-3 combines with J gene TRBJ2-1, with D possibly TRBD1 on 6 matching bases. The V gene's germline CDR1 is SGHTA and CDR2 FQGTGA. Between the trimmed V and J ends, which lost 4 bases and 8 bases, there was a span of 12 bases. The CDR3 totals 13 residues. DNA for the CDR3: TGTGCCAGCAGCTCGCCGAACAGGGATGAGCAGTTCTTC. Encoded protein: CASSSPNRDEQFF.

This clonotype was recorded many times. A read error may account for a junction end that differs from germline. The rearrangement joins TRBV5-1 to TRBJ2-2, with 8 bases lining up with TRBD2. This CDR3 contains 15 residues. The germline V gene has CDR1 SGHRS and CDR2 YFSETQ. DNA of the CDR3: TGTGCCAGCAGCCTTAGCGGGACGAACACCGGGGAGCTGTTTTTT. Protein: CASSLSGTNTGELFF.

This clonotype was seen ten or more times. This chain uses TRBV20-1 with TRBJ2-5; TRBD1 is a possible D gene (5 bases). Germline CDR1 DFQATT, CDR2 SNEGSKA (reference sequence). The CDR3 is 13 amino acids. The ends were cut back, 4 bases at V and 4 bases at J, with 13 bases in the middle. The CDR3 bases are TGCAGTGCTACTTCCAGGGTGGCAGAGACCCAGTACTTC. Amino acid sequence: CSATSRVAETQYF.

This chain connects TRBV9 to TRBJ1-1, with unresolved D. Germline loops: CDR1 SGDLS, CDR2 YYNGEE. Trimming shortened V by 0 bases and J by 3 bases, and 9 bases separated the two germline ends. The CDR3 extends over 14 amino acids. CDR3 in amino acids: CASSVGSTYTEAFF. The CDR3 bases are TGTGCCAGCAGCGTAGGATCAACATACACTGAAGCTTTCTTT.

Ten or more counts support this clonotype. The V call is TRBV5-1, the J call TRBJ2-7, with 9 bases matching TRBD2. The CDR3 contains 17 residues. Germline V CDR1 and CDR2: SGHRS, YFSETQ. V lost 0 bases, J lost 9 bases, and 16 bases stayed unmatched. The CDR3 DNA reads TGCGCCAGCAGCTTGGGGAGACTAGCGGAACCATCAACGACGCAGTACTTC. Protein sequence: CASSLGRLAEPSTTQYF.

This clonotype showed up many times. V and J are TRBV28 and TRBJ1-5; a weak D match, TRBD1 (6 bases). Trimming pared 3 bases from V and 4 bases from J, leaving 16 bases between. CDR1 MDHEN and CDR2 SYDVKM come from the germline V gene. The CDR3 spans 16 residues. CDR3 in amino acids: CASSFRSRGNNQPQHF. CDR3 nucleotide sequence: TGTGCCAGCAGTTTTCGGTCAAGGGGGAATAATCAGCCCCAGCATTTT.

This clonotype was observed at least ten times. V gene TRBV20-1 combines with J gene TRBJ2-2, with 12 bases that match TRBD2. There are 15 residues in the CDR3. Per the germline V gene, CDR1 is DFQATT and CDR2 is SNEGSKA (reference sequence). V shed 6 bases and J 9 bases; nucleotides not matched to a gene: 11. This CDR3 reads CSARTSGASYRELFF. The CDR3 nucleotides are TGCAGTGCCAGGACTAGCGGGGCCTCTTATCGGGAGCTGTTTTTT.